Sequencing of this T cell receptor (beta chain) was carried out in a study of blood T cells in healthy people across ages (dated by TCRdb to between 2014 and 2016). General notes on the study: Template switching captured roughly one uniquely barcoded TCR beta cDNA molecule per two T cells in model experiments. Using deep sequencing normalized with unique cDNA molecular identifiers, the study measured how TCR beta repertoire diversity changes with age. The donors were divided into four age groups: young (average roughly 15 years), middle-aged (approximately 41), aged (about 61) and long-lived (more than 75). To avoid experimental bias, donors of different ages were spread randomly across the sequencing lanes. The study analyzed two additional independent replicas of 1 million unique cDNA reads from the same blood draw for two donors, one aged 18 to 30 and one aged 80 or older. The full study reports these points: Compared with the aged group, the long-lived group had more naive CD4+ T cells, fewer expanded clones and increased TCR diversity, suggesting age selection. Estimates of total diversity based on one million sequenced T cells were regarded as lower bounds and as underestimates. Because profiling used bulk unsorted PBMCs, naive and antigen-experienced compartments could not be compared conclusively. The percentage of naive T cells measured by flow cytometry correlated strongly with observed TCR beta diversity. Because the CMV infection status of the donors was unknown, age-related changes in expanded clonotypes may potentially have been confounded. Observed TCR beta diversity per million T cells fell roughly linearly with age, and a significant reduction was already apparent by age roughly 40.

Per the germline V gene, SGDLS is the CDR1 and YYNGEE is the CDR2. The CDR3 measures 13 amino acids from cysteine to phenylalanine. Here the CDR3 DNA is all that survives: 39 bases in frame from base 1. The junction shows trimming of 2 bases on V and 8 bases on J, plus 11 bases between the germline ends. The 40 or so donors, aged roughly 6 to 95 years, were systemically healthy Caucasian individuals from Russia. Each donor gave about 9.8 milliliters of peripheral blood, drawn into EDTA-treated Vacutainer tubes. Ficoll-Paque density-gradient centrifugation was used to isolate PBMCs, with at least 6 million obtained per sample. Total RNA, at least 5 micrograms per sample, was extracted from PBMCs with Trizol reagent. For every donor, flow cytometry on a PBMC aliquot measured the percentage of naive CD45RAhigh/CD27high T cells. Library generation was performed with 5' RACE. Sequencing took place on an Illumina HiSeq 2500. A second PCR of about 7 to 12 cycles was run with a J-beta primer mix and a sample-barcoded 5' primer. A template-switch 5' adaptor carrying 12 random nucleotides introduced a unique molecular identifier onto each TCR beta cDNA molecule. At least 2.5 million CDR3-containing paired-end reads were obtained from each sample. All of the RNA was converted into first-strand cDNA using the Mint cDNA synthesis kit, with a TRBC-specific oligonucleotide serving as the primer. Following uracil-DNA glycosylase treatment, a first 18-cycle PCR with universal primers M1SS and BC2_uni_R was performed on all cDNA. The study's own analysis went as follows. For normalization, 1 million high-quality reads were randomly selected from each sample, with every read carrying a distinct molecular identifier. Instead of being binned into consensus sequences, reads with shared molecular identifiers were discarded. CDR3 identification, clonotype clustering and error correction used MiTCR with a Q25 quality threshold and the strictest error-elimination algorithm. A nonparametric unseen species model with Euler transformation was used to estimate a lower bound on total TCR beta diversity. In TCRdb, the public reads were trimmed at Q25 with fastp and aligned with MiXCR, with productive beta chains retained. Rows are unified per CDR3 protein, each entry keeping the most common DNA and genes. TCRdb, rather than the study authors, made the V and J calls. This sample holds over a million distinct CDR3 sequences; 40% to 55% were observed only once. The top ten constitute 18% of the sample.

This clonotype was counted only a few times. Its binding antigen is unknown. No clone much larger than this one lies a single base away; base qualities are absent. Sequences were obtained from blood. This sequence was found in a woman aged 55-70 years in good health. The sequence joins TRBV9 to TRBJ2-4; the D region possibly corresponds to TRBD2 (5 bases align). The CDR3 amino acid sequence is: CASSVSPADIQYF. The DNA is TGTGCCAGCAGCGTGAGTCCAGCGGACATTCAGTACTTC.